This T cell receptor beta chain was sequenced for a study of T cell changes during pregnancy in multiple sclerosis. This clone was observed a few times. Data came from immunoSEQ multiplex PCR; TCRdb stores just in-frame clones and leaves some out. The sample includes some 49,000 clones, about 91% of them seen just once. The junction had 14 bases not matched to a gene; V was cut back by 4 bases and J by 8 bases. Germline V gene lookup returns CDR1 LNHDA and CDR2 SQIVND (reference sequence). The CDR3 runs to 15 residues. Here the sequenced sample was CD4+ T cells from peripheral blood mononuclear cells, taken in the second trimester of pregnancy. The rearrangement joins TRBV19 to TRBJ2-7; 7 bases fit TRBD2. The TCR comes from a female donor in good health, enrolled as a control in a pregnancy study. CDR3 coding DNA: TGTGCCAGTAGTACCTCATCTCGACTAGCTTTGAAGCAGTACTTC. Encoded protein: CASSTSSRLALKQYF.